This T cell receptor (beta chain) was obtained from a study of beta chain features in type 1 diabetes. General study points: The influence of HLA type on TCRB rearrangement stayed undetermined. Compared with healthy donors, patients appeared to share more similar naive, central memory and regulatory TCRB repertoires. VDJ junctions in type 1 diabetes patients carried more deletions and fewer insertions. The study found moderately but significantly shorter TCRB CDR3s in all four CD4+ subsets of Type 1 diabetes patients.

As every portion of the isolated RNA was reverse transcribed, the sequencing read expressed TCRB transcripts. Generated by immunoSEQ multiplex PCR, the TCRdb table keeps only in-frame clones and is missing some. The sample holds a few hundred thousand clones, around 10% seen once. Germline values: CDR1 MDHEN, CDR2 SYDVKM. This CDR3 region has 15 residues. V was cut by 0 bases and J by 6 bases, with 11 bases left in between. There was one heparinised blood draw per donor, averaging roughly 110 mL. This clone has more than one count but fewer than ten. Antigen: not known. Sequenced sample: central memory CD4+ T cells from blood. This clonotype originated in a man younger than 40 with type 1 diabetes. The rearrangement joins TRBV28 to TRBJ2-2; D may be TRBD1 (5 bases). The CDR3 nucleotides read TGTGCCAGCAGTTTATGGGACAATGGTCCCGGGGAGCTGTTTTTT. Encoded protein: CASSLWDNGPGELFF.